Here is one T cell receptor (beta chain) with its context. TCRdb's table, derived via immunoSEQ multiplex PCR, lists solely in-frame clones and lacks some. In the table there are about 74,000 clones, approximately 80% of which are singletons. These data come from a study of blood T cell repertoires in COVID-19. For the study at large: Samples taken during acute and convalescent COVID-19 were collected in the United States, Italy and Spain.

CDR3 length equals 14 residues. Trimming cost V 6 bases and J 9 bases; bases outside gene matches: 9. Germline lookup yields CDR1 LGHDT and CDR2 YNNKEL (reference sequence). The sample taken for sequencing was peripheral blood. This TCR was recovered from a human donor in a cohort sampled during active COVID-19. The chain recombines TRBV3-1 (or the pseudogene TRBV3-2) with TRBJ2-2, with TRBD2 matching 8 bases. CDR3 region: CASSPTGGPRELFF. For the CDR3, the DNA is TGTGCCAGCAGTCCAACGGGGGGGCCCCGGGAGCTGTTTTTT.